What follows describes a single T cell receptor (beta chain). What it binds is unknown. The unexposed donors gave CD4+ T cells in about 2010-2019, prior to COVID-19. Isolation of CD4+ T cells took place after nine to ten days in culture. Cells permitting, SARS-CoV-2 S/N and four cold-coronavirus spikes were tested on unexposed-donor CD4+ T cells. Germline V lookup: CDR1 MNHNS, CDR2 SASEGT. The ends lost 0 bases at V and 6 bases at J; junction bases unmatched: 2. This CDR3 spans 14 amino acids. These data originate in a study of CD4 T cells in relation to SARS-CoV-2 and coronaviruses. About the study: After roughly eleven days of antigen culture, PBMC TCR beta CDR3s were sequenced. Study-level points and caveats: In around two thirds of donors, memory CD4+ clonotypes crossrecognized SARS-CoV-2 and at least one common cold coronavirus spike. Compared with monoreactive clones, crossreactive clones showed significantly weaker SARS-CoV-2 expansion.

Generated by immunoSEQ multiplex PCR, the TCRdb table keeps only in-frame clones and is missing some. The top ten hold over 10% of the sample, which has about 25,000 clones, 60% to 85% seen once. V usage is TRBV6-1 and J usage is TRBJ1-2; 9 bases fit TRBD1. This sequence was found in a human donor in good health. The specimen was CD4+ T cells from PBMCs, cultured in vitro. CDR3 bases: TGTGCCAGCAGTGAAGCGCGGGACAGGGATGGCTACACCTTC. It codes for CASSEARDRDGYTF.